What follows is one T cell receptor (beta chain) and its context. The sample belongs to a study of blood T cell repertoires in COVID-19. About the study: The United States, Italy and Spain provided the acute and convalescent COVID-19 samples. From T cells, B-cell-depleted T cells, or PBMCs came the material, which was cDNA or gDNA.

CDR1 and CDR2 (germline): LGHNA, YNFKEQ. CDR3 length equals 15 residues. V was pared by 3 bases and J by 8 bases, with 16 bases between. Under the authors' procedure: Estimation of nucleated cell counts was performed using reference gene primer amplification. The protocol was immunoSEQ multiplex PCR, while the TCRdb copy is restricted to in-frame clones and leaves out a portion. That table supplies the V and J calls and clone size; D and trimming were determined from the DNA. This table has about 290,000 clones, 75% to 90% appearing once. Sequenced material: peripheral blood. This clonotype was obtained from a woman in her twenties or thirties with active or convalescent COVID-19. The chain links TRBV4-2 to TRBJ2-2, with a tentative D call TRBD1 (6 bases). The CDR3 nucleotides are TGTGCCAGCAGCCAGAAGGTCCTAACAGGGGGGGAGCTGTTTTTT. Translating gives CASSQKVLTGGELFF.